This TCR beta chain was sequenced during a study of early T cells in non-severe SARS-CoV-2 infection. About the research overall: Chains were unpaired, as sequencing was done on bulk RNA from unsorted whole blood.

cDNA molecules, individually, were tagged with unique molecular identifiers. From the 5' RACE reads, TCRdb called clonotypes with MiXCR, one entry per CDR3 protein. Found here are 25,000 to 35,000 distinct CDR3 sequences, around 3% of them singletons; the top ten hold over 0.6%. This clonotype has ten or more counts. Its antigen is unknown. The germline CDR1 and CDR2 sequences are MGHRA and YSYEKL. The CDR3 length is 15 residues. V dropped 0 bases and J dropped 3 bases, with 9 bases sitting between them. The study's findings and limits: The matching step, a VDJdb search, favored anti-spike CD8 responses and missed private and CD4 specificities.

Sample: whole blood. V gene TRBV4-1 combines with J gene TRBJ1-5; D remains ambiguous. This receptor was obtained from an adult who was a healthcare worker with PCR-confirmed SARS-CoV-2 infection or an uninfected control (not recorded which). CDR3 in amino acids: CASSQEWNVNQPQHF. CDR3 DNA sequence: TGCGCCAGCAGCCAAGAGTGGAATGTCAATCAGCCCCAGCATTTT.